The sequence of this TCR beta chain was determined in a study of blood T cell repertoires in COVID-19. Study-wide context: In each case, the material was cDNA or gDNA derived from T cells, B-cell-depleted T cells, or PBMCs.

With 5 bases removed from V and 5 bases from J, the gap between germline ends came to 6 bases. There are 11 residues in the CDR3. Per the germline V gene, CDR1 is SEHNR and CDR2 is FQNEAQ (reference sequence). This clone was seen ten or more times. Source study methods: Reference gene primers were amplified, and this amplification served to estimate nucleated cell counts. This table comes from immunoSEQ multiplex PCR, and its TCRdb copy is limited to in-frame clones, with some not included. V, J and clone size reflect that table, while D and trimming were determined from the DNA. The sample has approximately 260,000 clones; about 86% are singletons. Grouping used clinical history reported by participants in a survey and questionnaire.

The origin of this receptor is a man aged 50 to 60 who had recovered from COVID-19. The J gene is TRBJ1-2, the V gene TRBV7-9; D is possibly TRBD1 (5 bases). The sequencing input was PBMCs or T cells enriched from blood (not recorded which). CDR3 in DNA: TGTGCCAGCAGCCAGGGATATGGCTACACCTTC. It is translated as CASSQGYGYTF.